Many counts were recorded for the clone carrying this T cell receptor (beta chain). It was with unique molecular identifiers that the TCRbeta library was prepared. TCRdb called the PCR reads again in MiXCR, with one record for every CDR3 protein. The repertoire holds 200,000 to 250,000 distinct CDR3 sequences, with over 9.5% as singletons. The CDR3 runs 15 residues. The germline gives CDR1 MNHEY, CDR2 SMNVEV (reference sequence). V gave up 5 bases and J gave up 4 bases, with 17 bases separating them. The entry originates in a study of T-cell reconstitution after alpha-beta-depleted transplantation in children.

The sequenced sample was PBMCs from the stem cell graft donor, obtained from the stem cell graft. This clonotype was obtained from a human donor who donated a stem cell graft to a child with SCID. The V and J genes are TRBV27 and TRBJ2-5, with unresolved D. CDR3 amino acids: CASSPRQRPSETQYF. In DNA form, the CDR3 reads TGTGCCAGCAGTCCAAGGCAGAGGCCTTCAGAGACCCAGTACTTC.